The present entry profiles one TCR beta chain with its context. This clonotype was recorded once. What antigen it recognizes has not been identified. No per-base quality is available; no much larger clone lies one base away. Weak support is all one read offers. High-throughput TCR beta sequencing profiled peripheral blood CD8+ and CD4+ T cells from healthy donors, Susac syndrome patients and multiple sclerosis patients. Multiple sclerosis controls were treatment-naive patients with stable or active relapsing-remitting disease fulfilling revised McDonald criteria. Bulk CD8+ and CD4+ T cells were purified magnetically by negative isolation, whereas CD8+ TEMRA cells were enriched by FACS. Blood was collected in EDTA tubes and processed within 24 hours, with PBMCs isolated through density gradient centrifugation. PBMCs intended for TCR sequencing were cryopreserved in liquid nitrogen and thawed later in a water bath at 37 degrees C. Purity of sorted or isolated CD4+, CD8+ and CD8+ TEMRA cells was at least 90%.

RNA was extracted using the RNeasy kit, and roughly 0.5 to 1 ug of the RNA was reverse transcribed with random hexamers. TCR beta CDR3 regions were amplified with the immunoSEQ multiplex PCR assay covering 54 Vbeta and 13 Jbeta segments. To correct PCR amplification bias, a synthetic template baseline was used for both primer optimization and computational correction. Per the source publication's procedure: Reads were assigned to V, D and J genes according to IMGT and analyzed in immunoSEQ Analyzer, with only productive sequences retained. To calculate clonality, Shannon entropy was normalized by log2 of the number of productive unique sequences and then subtracted from one. For each patient and control, public and private clones were evaluated within the 100 most prevalent clones. A clone was defined as Susac-specific if it was absent from the healthy and MS cohorts, from roughly 990 published viral clones and from other ImmuneACCESS disease sequences. TCRdb ran its own pipeline on the public reads, namely fastp trimming at Q25 and MiXCR clone calling, and kept in-frame beta chains. For every CDR3 protein sequence, its rows merge into one entry that carries the most common genes and DNA. These V and J calls originate from TCRdb's pipeline instead of the authors' own analysis. The sample profile shows around 130,000 distinct CDR3 sequences; 75% to 90% of them were found once. The leading ten clones occupy 0.45% to 0.6% of the sample.

The CDR3 spans 13 residues, from the cysteine through the phenylalanine. Just CDR3 DNA is preserved here, 39 bases in frame from base 1. V is reduced by 0 bases and J by 9 bases, leaving a spacing of 8 bases between them. The germline V gene gives CDR1 as KGHDR and CDR2 as SFDVKD. This entry comes from a study of CD8 T cells in Susac syndrome (dated by TCRdb to about 2019). General notes on the study: The study used repertoire sequencing to test whether antigen drove CD8+ T cell activation and differentiation in Susac syndrome. The study compared CD8+ T cell repertoire clonality among around 11 healthy donors, around 14 Susac syndrome patients and 15 multiple sclerosis patients.

Beyond this particular receptor, the publication reports: The number of individuals in the TCR sequencing and HLA analysis was acknowledged as relatively small.

The rearranged chain carries TRBV24-1 and TRBJ2-1; tentative D gene TRBD2, with 5 bases matching. Material for sequencing was CD8+ T cells from PBMCs. The clonotype was recovered from a human donor with multiple sclerosis. The CDR3 reads as follows: CATSDLPGSEQFF. The nucleotide sequence reads TGTGCCACCAGTGATTTGCCTGGGAGTGAGCAGTTCTTC.